The sequence of this T cell receptor beta chain was determined in a study of shared clonotypes between healthy human individuals. The V gene's germline CDR1 is SGHTA and CDR2 FQGNSA. The CDR3 covers 18 residues. 200 to 250 ng DNA, around 30,000 T cell genomes, went into each sorted-subset replicate PCR. Repertoires were generated with immunoSEQ multiplex PCR, while TCRdb's copy carries only in-frame clones and drops some. This sample has about 1.5 million clones, with 98% found just once. The count of this clone is one. Sequence at one end of the junction differs from germline and may be a read error.

The receptor was isolated from a young man in good health. Sequenced sample: naive CD4+ T cells sorted from blood. Described subset: CD45RA+ positively selected. The chain couples TRBV7-2 to TRBJ1-1; a weak D match, TRBD1 (6 bases). Written as DNA, the CDR3 is TGTGCCAGCAGCCTAGCACCCTGGGGGCAGGGGCGGAACACTGAAGCTTTCTTT. Protein sequence: CASSLAPWGQGRNTEAFF.